This TCR beta chain derives from a study of graft-versus-host responses after intestinal transplantation. Study as a whole: Each transplant was multivisceral, liver-intestinal, or isolated intestinal. After anti-thymocyte globulin induction, recipients took tacrolimus and steroids for 3 to 4 years.

Study outcomes and limitations: Early after transplant, HvG clones declined as circulating GvH clones peaked.

Generated by immunoSEQ multiplex PCR, the TCRdb table keeps only in-frame clones and is missing some. The sample contains over 8,500 clones, around a quarter of which appear only once. The authors seeded about 200,000 CFSE-labeled responder cells together with about 200,000 irradiated stimulator cells tagged with violet dye. After the reaction, proliferating CFSE-low CD3+CD4+ and CD3+CD8+ responders were sorted. This TCR derives from a human patient who was an organ donor for intestinal transplantation. The source was alloreactive CD8+ T cells from a mixed lymphocyte reaction culture, collected before transplantation. Noted subset: CFSE-low proliferating T cells sorted from roughly 6-day pre-transplant mixed lymphocyte reaction (GvH or HvG direction).

The DNA of the CDR3 is TGTGCCAGCAGCTTAGGCCCTGGAGGCGGGGAGCTGTTTTTT. Protein: CASSLGPGGGELFF. The chain carries TRBV7-6 and TRBJ2-2; possible D gene TRBD2, 5 bases. Germline V gene data show CDR1 as SGHVS and CDR2 as FNYEAQ. With 1 base removed from V and 7 bases from J, the gap between germline ends came to 10 bases. CDR3 length: 14 amino acids.